The 23 T cell receptor beta chains presented below share a single source sample, sequenced in a study of blood T cell repertoires in COVID-19. Repertoires were generated with immunoSEQ multiplex PCR, while TCRdb's copy carries only in-frame clones and drops some. The sample has about 140,000 clones; about 85% are singletons. The source material was PBMCs or T cells enriched from blood (not recorded which). The receptors here all came from a middle-aged woman who had recovered from COVID-19.

CDR3 loop: CASSPGGGANYGYTF. The CDR3 DNA reads TGTGCCAGCAGCCCGGGGGGCGGAGCTAACTATGGCTACACCTTC. This rearrangement joins TRBV5-4 to TRBJ1-2; possibly TRBD1 for D (6 bases). The length of the CDR3 is 15 residues. Germline CDR1 SGHNT, CDR2 YYREEE (reference sequence). The germline V and J ends were trimmed by 4 bases and 0 bases, with 13 bases remaining between them.

The rearrangement uses TRBV7-2 and TRBJ1-3; 8 nucleotides match TRBD1. Trimming took 3 bases from V and 5 from J; bases not matched to a gene: 3. The CDR3 has 14 amino acids. Per germline, CDR1 SGHTA and CDR2 FQGNSA. CDR3 nucleotides: TGTGCCAGCAGCTTGAGACAGGGGAGAAACACCATATATTTT. Translation: CASSLRQGRNTIYF.

The V gene is TRBV9, the J gene TRBJ1-1; the match to TRBD1 covers 10 bases. This CDR3 has 16 residues. V lost 7 bases, J lost 2 bases, and 11 bases stayed unmatched. Germline CDR1 SGDLS, CDR2 YYNGEE. CDR3: CASQRGQGTGNTEAFF. The CDR3 DNA reads as TGTGCCAGCCAAAGGGGACAGGGGACGGGAAACACTGAAGCTTTCTTT.

The chain has TRBV5-4 and TRBJ1-1, with TRBD1 matching 8 bases. The trim removed 4 bases at V and 2 bases at J, leaving 10 bases unmatched. This CDR3 is built from 16 residues. Germline V gene data show CDR1 as SGHNT and CDR2 as YYREEE (reference sequence). The CDR3 DNA reads TGTGCCAGCAGCCCGCGGACAGGGATACTCAACACTGAAGCTTTCTTT. The encoded protein is CASSPRTGILNTEAFF.

The rearrangement uses TRBV3-1 (or the pseudogene TRBV3-2) and TRBJ2-5; 8 nucleotides align to TRBD2. Germline V CDR1 and CDR2: LGHDT, YNNKEL (reference sequence). The length of the CDR3 is 15 residues. The junction had 9 bases not matched to a gene; V was cut back by 4 bases and J by 5 bases. In DNA form, the CDR3 reads TGTGCCAGCAGCCCCAGGATAGCGGGACTGGAGACCCAGTACTTC. Protein sequence: CASSPRIAGLETQYF.

This chain uses TRBV27 with TRBJ1-5; TRBD1 matches 9 bases. The CDR3 sequence is 18 residues long. Germline V gene lookup returns CDR1 MNHEY and CDR2 SMNVEV (reference sequence). V was clipped by 9 bases and J by 6 bases; unmatched bases: 21. The CDR3 sequence: CASPKPDRGGLAGQPQHF. CDR3 DNA sequence: TGTGCCAGTCCCAAACCGGACAGGGGAGGCCTAGCGGGTCAGCCCCAGCATTTT.

The V and J genes are TRBV19 and TRBJ1-5; D ambiguous. This CDR3 is 15 amino acids long. V lost 2 bases to trimming and J lost 0 bases, with 8 bases between them. Germline values: CDR1 LNHDA, CDR2 SQIVND (reference sequence). CDR3 amino acids: CASSISGYSNQPQHF. In DNA form, the CDR3 reads TGTGCCAGTAGTATATCCGGGTATAGCAATCAGCCCCAGCATTTT.

The genes are TRBV5-4 and TRBJ1-2; 7 nucleotides line up with TRBD1. The V segment lost 3 bases and the J segment 4 bases; nucleotides outside the gene matches: 3. Germline loops: CDR1 SGHNT, CDR2 YYREEE (reference sequence). CDR3 length: 13 amino acids. CDR3 in amino acids: CASSSQGIYGYTF. In DNA form, the CDR3 reads TGTGCCAGCAGCTCACAGGGGATCTATGGCTACACCTTC.

This clone is a singleton in its sample. The V and J genes are TRBV3-1 (or the pseudogene TRBV3-2) and TRBJ1-2; the D is unclear. The V end lost 1 base, the J end lost 1 base, and 10 bases lay between the germline ends. The germline gives CDR1 LGHDT, CDR2 YNNKEL (reference sequence). This CDR3 spans 15 amino acids. CDR3 in amino acids: CASSQASVYNYGYTF. CDR3 DNA: TGTGCCAGCAGCCAAGCTTCCGTTTATAACTATGGCTACACCTTC.

This chain links TRBV7-6 with TRBJ2-2; 13 nucleotides line up with TRBD2. V was pared by 7 bases and J by 3 bases, with 5 bases of the junction left unmatched. Germline V gene sequence: CDR1 SGHVS, CDR2 FNYEAQ. The CDR3 contains 16 residues. CDR3 loop: CASKLLAGGYTGELFF. The CDR3, as DNA: TGTGCCAGCAAATTACTAGCGGGAGGGTACACCGGGGAGCTGTTTTTT.

The CDR3 bases are TGTGCCAGCAACTCAAACTCTGGGGCCAACGTCCTGACTTTC. It is translated as CASNSNSGANVLTF. The gene calls are TRBV9 and TRBJ2-6; D is uncertain. Germline loops: CDR1 SGDLS, CDR2 YYNGEE. This CDR3 is built from 14 residues. V shed 6 bases and J shed 0 bases, with 7 bases lying between them.

In DNA, the CDR3 is TGTGCCAGCAGGACACAGCTTGTCCCCTACGAGCAGTACTTC. As protein: CASRTQLVPYEQYF. The J gene is TRBJ2-7, the V gene TRBV28; D gene unclear. This CDR3 comprises 14 residues. Germline V gives CDR1 MDHEN, CDR2 SYDVKM. V dropped 6 bases and J dropped 2 bases, with 14 bases sitting between them.

This rearrangement joins TRBV5-1 to TRBJ2-2; 7 bases are a match to TRBD2. There are 15 residues in the CDR3. With V trimmed by 1 base and J by 3 bases, 3 bases remained unmatched. The germline V gene has CDR1 SGHRS and CDR2 YFSETQ. DNA for the CDR3: TGCGCCAGCAGCTTGTTTCGGGAGGACACCGGGGAGCTGTTTTTT. Translated: CASSLFREDTGELFF.

V usage is TRBV19 and J usage is TRBJ2-1, with 9 bases that match TRBD2. Germline CDR1 is LNHDA and CDR2 is SQIVND (reference sequence). This CDR3 contains 14 residues. J lost 8 bases, V lost 9 bases, and 11 bases had no gene match. The CDR3 DNA reads as TGTGCCAGCGAGGGCGGGGGGGGACGCCATGAGCAGTTCTTC. Amino acids: CASEGGGGRHEQFF.

Details on this clone: The identical CDR3 is also encoded by other nucleotide sequences in the sample. This sequence joins TRBV5-1 and TRBJ1-1, with D perhaps matching TRBD1 (6 bases). CDR1 and CDR2 from the germline V gene are SGHRS and YFSETQ. V lost 0 bases, J lost 0 bases, and 6 bases lay in between. This CDR3 is 14 amino acids long. Here the CDR3 DNA reads TGCGCCAGCAGCTTGGACAGGGTGAACACTGAAGCTTTCTTT. The encoded protein is CASSLDRVNTEAFF. The full variable domain, in which reference TRBV5-1 and TRBJ1-1 provide the parts outside the CDR3, is KAGVTQTPRYLIKTRGQQVTLSCSPISGHRSVSWYQQTPGQGLQFLFEYFSETQRNKGNFPGRFSGRQFSNSRSEMNVSTLELGDSALYLCASSLDRVNTEAFFGQGTRLTVV.

The J gene is TRBJ2-3, the V gene TRBV19; TRBD2 agrees at 7 bases. J gave up 2 bases and V 5 bases, and 7 bases lay outside the gene matches. Germline V gene data show CDR1 as LNHDA and CDR2 as SQIVND (reference sequence). This CDR3 contains 15 residues. The CDR3 sequence: CASSPKREHTDTQYF. As DNA, the CDR3 is TGTGCCAGTAGTCCCAAGCGGGAACACACAGATACGCAGTATTTT.

The rearrangement joins TRBV5-1 to TRBJ2-2; 9 nucleotides align to TRBD1. The V gene end was trimmed by 5 bases and the J gene end by 2 bases; junction bases not matched to a gene: 4. This CDR3 spans 15 amino acids. CDR1 is SGHRS and CDR2 is YFSETQ in the germline V gene. CDR3 amino acids: CASSVDRGNTGELFF. DNA of the CDR3: TGCGCCAGCAGTGTGGACAGGGGAAACACCGGGGAGCTGTTTTTT.

The chain is built from TRBV4-2 and TRBJ2-7, with TRBD2 matching over 7 bases. CDR1 LGHNA and CDR2 YNFKEQ come from the germline V gene. The CDR3 is 16 residues long. The V and J ends lost 0 bases and 2 bases, in that order; junction bases with no gene match: 7. The CDR3 reads CASSQEAAGRAYEQYF. The CDR3 coding sequence is TGTGCCAGCAGCCAAGAAGCAGCGGGGAGGGCCTACGAGCAGTACTTC.

CDR3 sequence: CASSLGLSYEQYF. As DNA, the CDR3 is TGTGCCAGCAGTCTCGGACTATCCTACGAGCAGTACTTC. V is TRBV13 and J is TRBJ2-7; the D gene is possibly TRBD2 (6 bases). This CDR3 is 13 amino acids long. Trimming removed 6 bases from V and 1 base from J, with 10 bases in between. CDR1 PRHDT and CDR2 FYEKMQ come from the germline V gene (reference sequence).

V usage is TRBV9 and J usage is TRBJ2-1; 13 bases are a match to TRBD2. Trimming took 3 bases from V and 2 from J; bases not matched to a gene: 8. The CDR3 runs 18 residues. CDR1 is SGDLS and CDR2 is YYNGEE in the germline V gene. The CDR3 DNA follows: TGTGCCAGCAGCGCCGGACTAGCGGGAGAGTCTACCTACAATGAGCAGTTCTTC. This sequence encodes CASSAGLAGESTYNEQFF.

This clone came up a few times. The chain is built from TRBV18 and TRBJ1-2; D is undetermined. The CDR3 is made up of 14 amino acids. Germline values: CDR1 KGHSH, CDR2 LQKENI. V was trimmed by 2 bases and J by 3 bases, leaving 10 bases between them. Here the CDR3 reads CASSPGSSDYGYTF. CDR3 nucleotides: TGTGCCAGCTCACCAGGCTCCAGTGACTATGGCTACACCTTC.

The chain employs TRBV5-1 and TRBJ1-4, with a weak D call TRBD1 (5 bases). With 1 base removed from V and 4 bases from J, the gap between germline ends came to 11 bases. The CDR3 totals 15 residues. Per germline, CDR1 SGHRS and CDR2 YFSETQ. This CDR3 is CASSLTGRVNEKLFF. CDR3 nucleotide sequence: TGCGCCAGCAGCTTGACAGGCAGGGTTAATGAAAAACTGTTTTTT.

The chain couples TRBV3-1 (or the pseudogene TRBV3-2) to TRBJ2-3, with 7 positions matching TRBD2. Trimming removed 4 bases from V and 0 bases from J; junction bases left unmatched: 7. There are 16 residues in the CDR3. Germline CDR1 is LGHDT and CDR2 is YNNKEL (reference sequence). CDR3 protein: CASSRNLADSTDTQYF. As DNA, the CDR3 is TGTGCCAGCAGCCGAAACCTAGCGGACAGCACAGATACGCAGTATTTT.